The 14 T cell receptor beta chains below were found in one sample sequenced in a study of response to subunit inactivated influenza vaccine. TCRdb called the RT-PCR reads again in MiXCR, with one record for every CDR3 protein. The data hold 200,000 to 300,000 distinct CDR3 sequences, with approximately 12% observed a single time. The sequencing used non-naive T cells sorted from PBMCs, collected around two weeks before vaccination. These receptors all come from a man aged 50-60 years who received an inactivated influenza vaccine.

This clonotype was counted only a few times. This chain joins TRBV6-2 or TRBV6-3 and TRBJ2-7; 9 bases are shared with TRBD2. This CDR3 has 12 amino acids. The germline CDR1 and CDR2 sequences are MNHEY and SVGEGT. The junction had 2 bases not matched to a gene; V was cut back by 6 bases and J by 5 bases. CDR3: CASREREDEQYF. The CDR3 DNA is TGTGCCAGCAGAGAGCGGGAGGACGAGCAGTACTTC.

The genes are TRBV10-1 and TRBJ2-5, with TRBD2 as a possible D gene (6 bases). Trimming took off 4 bases at V and 4 bases at J, with 10 bases between the two ends. In germline, CDR1 is WNHNN, CDR2 SYGVQD (reference sequence). The CDR3 runs to 13 residues. Written as DNA, the CDR3 is TGCGCCAGCAGTGTGACTAGGGGAGAGACCCAGTACTTC. Its protein product is CASSVTRGETQYF.

With respect to this clonotype: Without the conserved terminal phenylalanine or tryptophan, this CDR3 likely stems from a read error. The V gene is TRBV12-3 or TRBV12-4, the J gene TRBJ1-1; unclear D gene. Trimming stripped 5 bases from V and 3 bases from J, with 10 bases between. The CDR3 runs to 13 residues. The DNA for the CDR3 is TGTGCCAGCAGTCTAACTGCGGACACTGAAGCTTTCCTT. Its protein is CASSLTADTEAFL.

This clonotype appeared a few times. The gene calls are TRBV4-1 and TRBJ2-5; 8 bases are a match to TRBD2. The CDR3 sequence is 20 residues long. Per germline, CDR1 MGHRA and CDR2 YSYEKL. J lost 5 bases, V lost 4 bases, and 24 bases had no gene match. The CDR3 sequence is CASSPDEVAGGSRRGETQYF. The CDR3 DNA follows: TGCGCCAGCAGCCCCGACGAAGTGGCGGGGGGCAGTCGGAGGGGTGAGACCCAGTACTTC.

This clonotype was picked up a small number of times. CDR3 coding DNA: TGTGCCAGCAGTCAGGCAAACTATGGCTACACCTTC. Its translation: CASSQANYGYTF. This sequence joins TRBV3-1 and TRBJ1-2; D unresolved. Germline lookup yields CDR1 LGHDT and CDR2 YNNKEL (reference sequence). This CDR3 is built from 12 residues. V was clipped by 6 bases and J by 2 bases, with 7 bases between them.

This clonotype was counted many times. In DNA, the CDR3 is TGTGCCAGCAGTCCCAGCAGGGGGTTAGGTGCGCTGTACCAAGAGACCCAGTACTTC. It encodes CASSPSRGLGALYQETQYF. This chain links TRBV28 with TRBJ2-5, with TRBD1 matching 7 bases. CDR1 and CDR2 (germline): MDHEN, SYDVKM. This CDR3 has 19 residues. The J segment lost 0 bases and the V segment lost 5 bases, leaving 18 bases of the junction unmatched.

This chain uses TRBV7-2 with TRBJ2-5, with 10 bases aligning to TRBD1. This CDR3 has 16 amino acids. V was clipped by 6 bases and J by 1 base; unmatched bases: 8. The V gene's germline CDR1 is SGHTA and CDR2 FQGNSA. The CDR3 DNA sequence: TGTGCCAGCAGAAGACGTGGGACAGGGGTCCAAGAGACCCAGTACTTC. It yields the protein CASRRRGTGVQETQYF.

The chain employs TRBV6-4 and TRBJ2-1; the D is unclear. CDR1 is MRHNA and CDR2 is SNTAGT in the germline V gene. The CDR3 sequence is 15 residues long. V lost 0 bases, J lost 7 bases, and 13 bases lay in between. As DNA, the CDR3 is TGTGCCAGCAGTGACTCGTTTGAGGTGGGAAATGAGCAGTTCTTC. Translation: CASSDSFEVGNEQFF.

This clonotype was seen ten or more times. This chain joins TRBV7-2 and TRBJ2-7, with TRBD2 identical over 9 bases. Unmatched junction bases numbered 9, after V lost 1 base and J lost 2 bases. This CDR3 contains 17 residues. Germline CDR1 and CDR2: SGHTA and FQGNSA. The CDR3 protein is CASSLGPSAGGTYEQYF. The CDR3 bases are TGTGCCAGCAGCTTAGGGCCCTCAGCGGGGGGAACCTACGAGCAGTACTTC.

The V call is TRBV28, the J call TRBJ2-7; 8 nucleotides match TRBD1. Germline CDR1 is MDHEN and CDR2 is SYDVKM. J was trimmed by 5 bases and V by 6 bases; bases with no gene match: 12. The CDR3 is 15 amino acids. The CDR3 loop is CASRNPRGQSHEQYF. The CDR3 coding sequence is TGTGCCAGCAGGAATCCCAGGGGGCAAAGCCACGAGCAGTACTTC.

In its sample, this clonotype was seen a few times. The rearrangement joins TRBV28 to TRBJ2-5, with a possible D match to TRBD1 (6 bases). The germline V gene encodes CDR1 MDHEN and CDR2 SYDVKM. Trimming shortened V by 3 bases and J by 2 bases, and 10 bases separated the two germline ends. This CDR3 has 14 residues. DNA of the CDR3: TGTGCCAGCAGTTTTTTGGGACAACAAGAGACCCAGTACTTC. Its protein is CASSFLGQQETQYF.

At least ten counts were recorded for this clonotype. The rearrangement uses TRBV11-2 and TRBJ1-2; TRBD1 matches 8 bases. V lost 0 bases, J lost 7 bases, and 7 bases stayed unmatched. Germline CDR1 is SGHAT and CDR2 is FQNNGV. The CDR3 consists of 15 residues. CDR3 nucleotides: TGTGCCAGCAGCTTAGAACAGGGGGGTTACCTTGGCTACACCTTC. Amino acids: CASSLEQGGYLGYTF.

Of note for this clonotype: An end of the junction does not agree with germline; a read error may underlie this. The genes are TRBV27 and TRBJ2-1, with D unresolved. The CDR3 totals 13 residues. Germline V gene sequence: CDR1 MNHEY, CDR2 SMNVEV (reference sequence). The CDR3 nucleotides are TGTGCCAGCAGTTCCACCCCTACCAGTGAGCAGCTCTTC. Translated, it gives CASSSTPTSEQLF.

This clonotype was observed at least ten times. This rearrangement joins TRBV7-2 to TRBJ2-2; D gene ambiguous. Germline CDR1 is SGHTA and CDR2 is FQGNSA. The CDR3 has 16 residues. V was clipped by 1 base and J by 4 bases, with 13 bases between them. The CDR3 reads CASSLVLLPRTGELFF. The CDR3 DNA sequence: TGTGCCAGCAGCTTAGTCTTACTACCCCGCACCGGGGAGCTGTTTTTT. The full variable domain, rest sourced from reference TRBV7-2 and TRBJ2-2, is GAGVSQSPSNKVTEKGKDVELRCDPISGHTALYWYRQSLGQGLEFLIYFQGNSAPDKSGLPSDRFSAERTGGSVSTLTIQRTQQEDSAVYLCASSLVLLPRTGELFFGEGSRLTVL.